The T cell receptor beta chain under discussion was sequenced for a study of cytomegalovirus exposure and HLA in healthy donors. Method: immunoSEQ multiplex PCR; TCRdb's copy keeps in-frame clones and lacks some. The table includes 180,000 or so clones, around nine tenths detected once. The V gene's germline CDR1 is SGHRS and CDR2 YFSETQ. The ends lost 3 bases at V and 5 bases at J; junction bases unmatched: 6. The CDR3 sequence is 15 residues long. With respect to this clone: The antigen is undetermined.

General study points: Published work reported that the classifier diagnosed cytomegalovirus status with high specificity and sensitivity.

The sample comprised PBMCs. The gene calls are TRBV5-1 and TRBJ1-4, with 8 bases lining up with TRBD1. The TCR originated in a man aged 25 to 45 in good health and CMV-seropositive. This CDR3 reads CASSWGDRTNEKLFF. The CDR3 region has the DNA TGCGCCAGCAGCTGGGGGGACAGGACCAATGAAAAACTGTTTTTT.